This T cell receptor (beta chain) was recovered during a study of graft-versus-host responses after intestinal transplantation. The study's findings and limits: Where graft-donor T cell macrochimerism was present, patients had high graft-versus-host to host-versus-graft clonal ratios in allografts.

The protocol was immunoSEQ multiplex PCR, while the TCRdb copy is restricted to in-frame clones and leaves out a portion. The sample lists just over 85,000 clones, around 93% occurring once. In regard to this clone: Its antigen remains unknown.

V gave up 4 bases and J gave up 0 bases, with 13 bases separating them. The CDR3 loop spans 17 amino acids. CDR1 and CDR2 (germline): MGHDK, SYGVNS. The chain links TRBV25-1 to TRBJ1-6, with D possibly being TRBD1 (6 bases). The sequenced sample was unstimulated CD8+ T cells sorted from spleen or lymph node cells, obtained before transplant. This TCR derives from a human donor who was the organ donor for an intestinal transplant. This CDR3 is CASSATGMGSYNSPLHF. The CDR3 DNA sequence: TGTGCCAGCAGTGCTACAGGGATGGGCTCCTATAATTCACCCCTCCACTTT.